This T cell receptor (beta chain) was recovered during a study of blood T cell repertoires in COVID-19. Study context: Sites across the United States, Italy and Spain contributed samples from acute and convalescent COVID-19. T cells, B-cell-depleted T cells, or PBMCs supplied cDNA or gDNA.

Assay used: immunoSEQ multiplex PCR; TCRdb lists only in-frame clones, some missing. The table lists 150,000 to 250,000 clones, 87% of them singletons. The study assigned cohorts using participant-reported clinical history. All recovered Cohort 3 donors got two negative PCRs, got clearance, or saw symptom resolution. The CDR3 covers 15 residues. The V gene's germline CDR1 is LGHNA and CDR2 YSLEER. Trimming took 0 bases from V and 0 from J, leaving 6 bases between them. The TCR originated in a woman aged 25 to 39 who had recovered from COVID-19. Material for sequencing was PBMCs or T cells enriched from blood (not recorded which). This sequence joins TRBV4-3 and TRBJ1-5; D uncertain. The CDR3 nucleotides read TGCGCCAGCAGCCAAGATGGGAGTAGCAATCAGCCCCAGCATTTT. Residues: CASSQDGSSNQPQHF.